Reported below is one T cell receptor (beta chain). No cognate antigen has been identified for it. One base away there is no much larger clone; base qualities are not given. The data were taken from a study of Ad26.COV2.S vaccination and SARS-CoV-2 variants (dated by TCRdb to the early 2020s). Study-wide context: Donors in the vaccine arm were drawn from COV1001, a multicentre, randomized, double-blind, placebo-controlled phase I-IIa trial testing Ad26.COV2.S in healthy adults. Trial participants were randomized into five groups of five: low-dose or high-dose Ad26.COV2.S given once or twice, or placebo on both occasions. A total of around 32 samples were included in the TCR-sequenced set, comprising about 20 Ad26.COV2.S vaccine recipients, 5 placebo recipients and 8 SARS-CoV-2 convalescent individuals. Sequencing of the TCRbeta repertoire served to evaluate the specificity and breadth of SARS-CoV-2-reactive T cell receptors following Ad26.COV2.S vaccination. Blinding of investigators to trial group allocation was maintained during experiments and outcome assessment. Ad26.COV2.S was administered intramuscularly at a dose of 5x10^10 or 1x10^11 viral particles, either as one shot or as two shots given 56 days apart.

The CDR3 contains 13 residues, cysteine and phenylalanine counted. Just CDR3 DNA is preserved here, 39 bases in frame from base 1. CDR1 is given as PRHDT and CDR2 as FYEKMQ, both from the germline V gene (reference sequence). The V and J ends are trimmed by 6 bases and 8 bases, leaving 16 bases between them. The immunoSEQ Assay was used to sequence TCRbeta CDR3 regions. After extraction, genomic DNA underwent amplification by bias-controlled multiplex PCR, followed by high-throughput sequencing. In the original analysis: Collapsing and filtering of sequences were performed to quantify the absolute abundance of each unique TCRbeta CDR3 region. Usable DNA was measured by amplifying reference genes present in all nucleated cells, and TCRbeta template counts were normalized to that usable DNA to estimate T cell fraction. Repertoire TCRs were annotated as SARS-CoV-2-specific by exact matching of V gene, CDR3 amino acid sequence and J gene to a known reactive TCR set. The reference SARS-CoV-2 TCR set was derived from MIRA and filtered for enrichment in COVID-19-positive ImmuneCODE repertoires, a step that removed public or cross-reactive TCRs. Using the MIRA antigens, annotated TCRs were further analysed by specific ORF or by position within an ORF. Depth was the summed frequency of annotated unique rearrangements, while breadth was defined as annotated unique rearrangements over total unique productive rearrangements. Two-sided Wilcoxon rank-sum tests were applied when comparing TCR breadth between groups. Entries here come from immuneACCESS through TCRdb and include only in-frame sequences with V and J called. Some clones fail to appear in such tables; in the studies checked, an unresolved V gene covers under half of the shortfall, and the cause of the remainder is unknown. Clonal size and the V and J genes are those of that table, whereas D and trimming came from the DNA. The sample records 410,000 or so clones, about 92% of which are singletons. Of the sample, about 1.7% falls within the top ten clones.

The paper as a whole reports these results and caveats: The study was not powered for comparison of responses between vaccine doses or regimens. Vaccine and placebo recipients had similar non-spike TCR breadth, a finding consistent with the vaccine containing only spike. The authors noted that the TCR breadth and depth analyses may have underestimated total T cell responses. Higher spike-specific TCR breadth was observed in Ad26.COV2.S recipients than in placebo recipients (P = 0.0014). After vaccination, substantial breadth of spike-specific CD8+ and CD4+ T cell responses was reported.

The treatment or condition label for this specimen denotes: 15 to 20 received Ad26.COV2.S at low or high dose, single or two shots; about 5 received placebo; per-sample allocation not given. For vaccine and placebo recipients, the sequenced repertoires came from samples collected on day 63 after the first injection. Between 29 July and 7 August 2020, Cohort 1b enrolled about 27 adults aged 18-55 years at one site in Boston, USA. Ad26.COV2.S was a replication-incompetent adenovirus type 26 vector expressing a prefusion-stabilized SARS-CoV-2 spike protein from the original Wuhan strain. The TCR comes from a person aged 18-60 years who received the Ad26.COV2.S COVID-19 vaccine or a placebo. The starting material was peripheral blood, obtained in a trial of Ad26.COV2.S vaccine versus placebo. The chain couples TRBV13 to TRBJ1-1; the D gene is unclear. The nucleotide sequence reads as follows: TGTGCCAGCAGTCCGGTCCCGAGAGGCGAAGCTTTCTTT. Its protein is CASSPVPRGEAFF.